This T cell receptor beta chain was recovered during a study of blood T cell repertoires in COVID-19. V lost 11 bases to trimming and J lost 0 bases, with 13 bases between them. This CDR3 has 13 residues. TCRdb's table, derived via immunoSEQ multiplex PCR, lists solely in-frame clones and lacks some. The data hold tens of thousands of clones, with about 80% observed a single time. The sequence was obtained from a woman in her fifties or sixties with acute or convalescent COVID-19. Sequenced sample: peripheral blood. The genes are TRBV12-3 or TRBV12-4 and TRBJ1-1; D remains ambiguous. The CDR3 protein is CASGRQLNTEAFF. As DNA, the CDR3 is TGTGCCTCCGGGAGGCAGCTGAACACTGAAGCTTTCTTT.